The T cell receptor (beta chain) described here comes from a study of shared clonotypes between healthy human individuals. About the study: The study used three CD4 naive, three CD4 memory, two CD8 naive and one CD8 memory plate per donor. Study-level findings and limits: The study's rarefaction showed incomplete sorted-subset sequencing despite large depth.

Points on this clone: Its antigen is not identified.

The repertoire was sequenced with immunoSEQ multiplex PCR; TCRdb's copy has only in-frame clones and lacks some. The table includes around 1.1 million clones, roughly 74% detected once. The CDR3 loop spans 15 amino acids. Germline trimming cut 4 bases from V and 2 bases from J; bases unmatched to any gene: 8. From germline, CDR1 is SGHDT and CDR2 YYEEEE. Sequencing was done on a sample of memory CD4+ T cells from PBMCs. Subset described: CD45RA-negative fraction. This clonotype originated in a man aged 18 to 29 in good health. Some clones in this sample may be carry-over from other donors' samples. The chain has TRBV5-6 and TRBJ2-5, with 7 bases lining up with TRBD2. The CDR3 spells CASSLTTSAQETQYF. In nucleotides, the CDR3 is TGTGCCAGCAGCCTAACCACTAGCGCTCAAGAGACCCAGTACTTC.